The present entry profiles one TCR beta chain with its context. This clonotype has just a few counts. Its antigen is unknown. No base quality values were provided; no much bigger clone lies one nucleotide off. This specimen comes from a study of T-cell reconstitution after alpha-beta-depleted transplantation in children (dated by TCRdb to 2016 to 2017). At the level of the whole study: T-cell immune reconstitution after TCRalphabeta/CD19-depleted allogeneic hematopoietic cell transplantation in children was quantitatively tracked in the study by means of TCR repertoire profiling.

The library relied on PCR. Sequenced on an Illumina HiSeq 2500. To normalize quantification of the TCRbeta repertoire, the TCR libraries were built with molecular barcoding that relied on unique molecular identifiers. The raw public data were reprocessed by TCRdb itself: fastp quality trimming at Q25, MiXCR clonotype calling, in-frame beta chains only. Rows merge per CDR3 protein into single entries with the most common DNA and genes. The sample table records some 500,000 distinct CDR3 sequences; 30% to 35% of these occur just once. The top ten hold around 2.3% of the sample. Compared with germline, V lacks 3 bases and J lacks 8 bases; bases without a gene match: 6. The germline V gene (reference sequence) gives CDR1 as DFQATT and CDR2 as SNEGSKA. Its CDR3 holds 13 amino acids, cysteine through phenylalanine. Only CDR3 DNA remains: 39 bases, in frame from the first base.

The clonotype originates from a human donor who donated a stem cell graft to a child with aplastic anemia. This sequence uses TRBV20-1 and TRBJ2-1; 8 middle bases align to TRBD2. Sequencing used PBMCs from the stem cell graft donor, obtained from the stem cell graft. The CDR3 protein sequence reads: CSARGGRSYEQFF. DNA sequence: TGCAGTGCTAGGGGCGGGAGGTCCTATGAGCAGTTCTTC.